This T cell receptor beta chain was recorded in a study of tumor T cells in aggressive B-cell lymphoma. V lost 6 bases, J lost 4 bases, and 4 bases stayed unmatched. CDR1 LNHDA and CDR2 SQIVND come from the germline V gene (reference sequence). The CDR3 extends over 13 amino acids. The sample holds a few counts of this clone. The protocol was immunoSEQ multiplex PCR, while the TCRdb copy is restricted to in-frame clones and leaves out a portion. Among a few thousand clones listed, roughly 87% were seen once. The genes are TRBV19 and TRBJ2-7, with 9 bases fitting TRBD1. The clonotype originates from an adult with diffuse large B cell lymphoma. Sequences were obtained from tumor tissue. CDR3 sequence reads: CASSTGGGYEQYF. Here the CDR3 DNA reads TGTGCCAGTAGCACAGGGGGCGGGTACGAGCAGTACTTC.